These 3 T cell receptor beta chains share one sample of origin, sequenced in a study of regulatory T cells in long-lasting Graves disease. Construction of the TCR beta libraries employed iRepertoire HTBI primers in conjunction with Arm-PCR of CDR3 regions. From the multiplex PCR reads, TCRdb called clonotypes with MiXCR, one entry per CDR3 protein. This table holds roughly 450,000 distinct CDR3 sequences, less than 25% found once. Documented time point: persistent/refractory GD, antithyroid drugs over 5 years with positive TRAb. Scientists built the TCR library using RNA that was extracted from PBMCs. Sequences were derived from peripheral blood mononuclear cells (PBMCs), sampled when the disease was refractory, from a patient treated with antithyroid drugs. Every receptor here comes from a female donor with Graves disease.

This clonotype has just a few counts. The DNA of the CDR3 is TGCAGTGCAAGTTGGACGGGAAGCTACGAGCAGTACTTC. It codes for CSASWTGSYEQYF. The chain has TRBV20-1 and TRBJ2-7; possibly TRBD2 for D (5 bases). V lost 6 bases to trimming and J lost 3 bases, with 15 bases between them. Germline V CDR1 and CDR2: DFQATT, SNEGSKA (reference sequence). CDR3 length: 13 amino acids.

This rearrangement joins TRBV2 to TRBJ2-1; possible D gene TRBD1, 6 bases. Germline V gives CDR1 SNHLY, CDR2 FYNNEI. V was clipped by 5 bases and J by 4 bases, with 15 bases between them. The CDR3 covers 15 residues. This chain's CDR3 is CASSPPGAIYNEQFF. As DNA, the CDR3 is TGTGCCAGCAGTCCACCAGGGGCGATATACAATGAGCAGTTCTTC.

The rearrangement links TRBV2 to TRBJ1-2; D not resolved. V was pared by 11 bases and J by 8 bases, with 12 bases between. The CDR3 is 10 residues long. CDR1 and CDR2 (germline): SNHLY, FYNNEI. CDR3 in DNA: TGTGCCGGCCAGCCCCCCGGCTACACCTTC. Translated: CAGQPPGYTF.